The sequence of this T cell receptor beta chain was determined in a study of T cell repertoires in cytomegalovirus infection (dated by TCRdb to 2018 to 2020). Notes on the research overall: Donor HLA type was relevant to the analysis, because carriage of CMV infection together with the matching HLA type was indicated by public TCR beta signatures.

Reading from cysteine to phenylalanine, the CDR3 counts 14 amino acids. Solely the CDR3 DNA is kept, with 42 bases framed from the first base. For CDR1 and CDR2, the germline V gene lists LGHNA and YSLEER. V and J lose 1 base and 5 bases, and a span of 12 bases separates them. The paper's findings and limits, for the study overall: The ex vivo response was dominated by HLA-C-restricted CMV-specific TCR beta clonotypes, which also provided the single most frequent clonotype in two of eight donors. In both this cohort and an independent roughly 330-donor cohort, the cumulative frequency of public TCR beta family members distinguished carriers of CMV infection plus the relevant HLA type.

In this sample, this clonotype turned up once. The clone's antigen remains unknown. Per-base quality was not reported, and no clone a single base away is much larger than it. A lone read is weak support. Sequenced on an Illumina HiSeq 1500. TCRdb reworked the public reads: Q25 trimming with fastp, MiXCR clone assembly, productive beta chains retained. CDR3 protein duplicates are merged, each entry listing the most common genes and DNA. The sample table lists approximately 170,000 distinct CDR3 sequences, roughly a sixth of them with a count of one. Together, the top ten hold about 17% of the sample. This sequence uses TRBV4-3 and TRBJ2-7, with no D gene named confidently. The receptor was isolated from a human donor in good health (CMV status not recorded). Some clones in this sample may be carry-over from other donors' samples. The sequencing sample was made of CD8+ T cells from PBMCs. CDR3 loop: CASSQVAGSHEQYF. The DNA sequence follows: TGCGCCAGCAGCCAAGTAGCTGGGTCCCACGAGCAGTACTTC.